The sequence of this TCR beta chain was determined in a study of T-cell reconstitution after alpha-beta-depleted transplantation in children. This clonotype was counted a single time. As yet, its antigen is unknown. The study's findings and limits: One year after transplant, T-cell counts and diversity came mostly from newly produced T cells. Several patients had high TCRbeta diversity at day 60; it came from surviving recipient T cells and thymic progenitors. Several hundred rapidly expanded clones from non-depleted graft cells reportedly supplied alpha-beta T cells about two months post-transplant.

V lost 0 bases and J lost 0, with 10 bases in between. The CDR3 consists of 15 residues. Per the germline V gene, CDR1 is SGHRS and CDR2 is YFSETQ. Library preparation (for TCRbeta) was performed with unique molecular identifiers. TCRdb used MiXCR to reprocess the PCR reads, holding one entry per CDR3 protein. The sample carries 350,000 to 500,000 distinct CDR3 sequences, 43% recorded once. The receptor's source is a girl aged 2-10 years with aplastic anemia, due to receive a stem cell transplant. The sequencing used PBMCs, collected before TCRalphabeta/CD19-depleted stem cell transplant. The chain carries TRBV5-1 and TRBJ2-7; D gene uncertain. Written as DNA, the CDR3 is TGCGCCAGCAGCTTGGTTCCAGGCGACTCCTACGAGCAGTACTTC. Its protein product is CASSLVPGDSYEQYF.